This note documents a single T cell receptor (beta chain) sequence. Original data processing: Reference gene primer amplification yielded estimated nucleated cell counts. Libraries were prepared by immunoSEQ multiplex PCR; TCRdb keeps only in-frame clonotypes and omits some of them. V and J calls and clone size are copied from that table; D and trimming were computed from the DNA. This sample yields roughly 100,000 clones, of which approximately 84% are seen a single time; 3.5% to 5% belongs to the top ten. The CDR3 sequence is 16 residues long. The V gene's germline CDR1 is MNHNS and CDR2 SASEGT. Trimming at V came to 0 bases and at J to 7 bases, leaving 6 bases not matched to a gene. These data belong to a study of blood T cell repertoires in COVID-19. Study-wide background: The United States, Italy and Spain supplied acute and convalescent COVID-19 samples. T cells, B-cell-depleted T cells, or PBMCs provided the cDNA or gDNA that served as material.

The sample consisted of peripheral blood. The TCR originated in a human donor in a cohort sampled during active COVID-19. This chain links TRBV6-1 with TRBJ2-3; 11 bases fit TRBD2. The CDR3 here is CASSEAVAGGYHTQYF. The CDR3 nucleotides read TGTGCCAGCAGTGAAGCGGTAGCGGGGGGGTATCATACGCAGTATTTT.